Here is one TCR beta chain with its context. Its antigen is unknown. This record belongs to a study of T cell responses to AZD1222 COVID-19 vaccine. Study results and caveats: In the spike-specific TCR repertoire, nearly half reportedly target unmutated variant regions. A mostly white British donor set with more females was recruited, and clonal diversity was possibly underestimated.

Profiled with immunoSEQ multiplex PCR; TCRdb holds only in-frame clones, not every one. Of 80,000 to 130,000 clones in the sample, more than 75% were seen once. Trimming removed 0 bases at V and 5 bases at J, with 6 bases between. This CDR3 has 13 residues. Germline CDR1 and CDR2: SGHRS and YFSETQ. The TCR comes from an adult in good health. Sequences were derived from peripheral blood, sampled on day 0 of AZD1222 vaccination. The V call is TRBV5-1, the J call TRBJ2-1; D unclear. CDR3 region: CASSLVGNNEQFF. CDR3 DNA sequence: TGCGCCAGCAGCTTGGTGGGAAACAATGAGCAGTTCTTC.